This T cell receptor beta chain was observed in a study of cytomegalovirus exposure and HLA in healthy donors. Study information: Early release data held roughly 90 million unique TCRs from HLA-typed donors.

Donors likely had unrecorded immune exposures despite being nominally healthy when sampled. Remarks on this clone: Antigen unknown.

The PCR contained 60 Vbeta and 13 Jbeta primers. Sequenced by immunoSEQ multiplex PCR; TCRdb stores in-frame clones only, minus some. The sample consists of fewer than 150,000 clones, about four fifths of them appearing once. Whole-study findings and limits: The study found most TCR sequences rare, yet found some public TCRs in many donors. Reportedly, diagnosis of cytomegalovirus status by the classifier showed high specificity and sensitivity.

The specimen was PBMCs. This TCR came from a man aged 25 to 40 in good health and CMV-seronegative.

The CDR3 sequence: CASSSGQGASKLQFF. The CDR3 DNA reads as TGCGCCAGCAGTTCCGGGCAGGGGGCGTCGAAACTGCAGTTCTTC. The chain links TRBV10-2 to TRBJ2-1, with 8 bases identical to TRBD1. V was clipped by 5 bases and J by 12 bases; unmatched bases: 15. The germline gives CDR1 WSHSY, CDR2 SAAADI. The CDR3 consists of 15 residues.